The rows below give T cell receptor beta chains drawn from one sample of a study of shared clonotypes between healthy human individuals. This table comes from immunoSEQ multiplex PCR, and its TCRdb copy is limited to in-frame clones, with some not included. Of 560,000 or so clones in the sample, 95% to 97% are singletons; the top ten hold less than 0.12%. Sequenced input: naive CD8+ T cells sorted from blood. The receptors were gathered from a woman younger than 45 in good health. Both conserved end residues are part of each CDR3. D genes are given only for firm matches. The listing skips clone size in some rows; elsewhere it reads once, few, many or a size class.

v_gene	abundance	j_gene	d_gene	CDR3aa	CDR3nt
TRBV28	NA	TRBJ2-2	TRBD2	CASSLGLAPNTGELFF	TGTGCCAGCAGTTTGGGACTAGCGCCGAACACCGGGGAGCTGTTTTTT
TRBV19	NA	TRBJ1-1	TRBD1	CASFDRGWTEAFF	TGTGCCAGTTTCGACAGGGGGTGGACTGAAGCTTTCTTT
TRBV27	NA	TRBJ2-7	NA	CASSIGLPSYEQYF	TGTGCCAGCAGTATAGGGTTGCCCTCCTACGAGCAGTACTTC
TRBV29-1	NA	TRBJ1-2	NA	CSVEDGESYGYTF	TGCAGCGTTGAAGATGGGGAAAGCTATGGCTACACCTTC
TRBV29-1	NA	TRBJ2-3	NA	CSVEEGLDTQYF	TGCAGCGTTGAAGAGGGGCTTGATACGCAGTATTTT
TRBV5-1	NA	TRBJ2-2	TRBD1	CASSPGTGIGGELFF	TGCGCCAGCAGCCCCGGGACAGGGATAGGCGGGGAGCTGTTTTTT
TRBV27	NA	TRBJ2-5	NA	CASSSTGTQETQYF	TGTGCCAGCAGTTCAACAGGGACCCAAGAGACCCAGTACTTC
TRBV4-2	NA	TRBJ2-3	NA	CASSQDYRRASGTDTQYF	TGTGCCAGCAGCCAAGATTACCGGCGGGCTAGCGGCACAGATACGCAGTATTTT
TRBV15	NA	TRBJ2-6	TRBD1	CATSRAPRTGGSRTGANVLTF	TGTGCCACCAGCAGAGCCCCCAGGACAGGGGGTTCTAGGACTGGGGCCAACGTCCTGACTTTC
TRBV5-8	NA	TRBJ2-1	TRBD2	CASSLAVGTSGKNEQFF	TGTGCCAGCAGCTTGGCCGTGGGGACTAGCGGGAAGAATGAGCAGTTCTTC
TRBV7-8	once	TRBJ2-7	TRBD2	CASSSQGGVQEWYEQYF	TGTGCCAGCAGCTCGCAGGGAGGGGTCCAAGAGTGGTACGAGCAGTACTTC
TRBV7-9	NA	TRBJ1-1	TRBD1	CASTFPGQGATEAFF	TGTGCCAGCACCTTCCCTGGACAGGGGGCCACTGAAGCTTTCTTT
TRBV6-4	NA	TRBJ1-1	NA	CASSVGKLSTEAFF	TGTGCCAGCAGTGTCGGGAAACTGAGCACTGAAGCTTTCTTT
TRBV19	NA	TRBJ1-4	NA	CASSSRQTYGKLFF	TGTGCCAGTAGTTCTCGACAGACGTACGGAAAACTGTTTTTT
TRBV19	NA	TRBJ1-1	NA	CASSIREKAFF	TGTGCCAGTAGTATCAGGGAGAAAGCTTTCTTT
TRBV21-1	NA	TRBJ2-2	NA	CASSNWREESNTGELFF	TGTGCCAGCAGCAATTGGCGGGAGGAGTCGAACACCGGGGAGCTGTTTTTT
TRBV27	NA	TRBJ2-1	NA	CASSLSPGSSYNEQFF	TGTGCCAGCAGTTTATCTCCAGGAAGCTCCTACAATGAGCAGTTCTTC
TRBV4-1	NA	TRBJ2-1	NA	CASSQGNSYNEQFF	TGCGCCAGCAGCCAAGGCAATTCCTACAATGAGCAGTTCTTC
TRBV19	NA	TRBJ1-1	NA	CASSIPLRGHTEAFF	TGTGCCAGTAGTATTCCTCTCAGAGGTCACACTGAAGCTTTCTTT
TRBV27	NA	TRBJ2-4	NA	CASSPRTTSFDKNIQYF	TGTGCCAGCAGTCCGAGGACGACTTCGTTTGACAAAAACATTCAGTACTTC
TRBV4-1	NA	TRBJ2-3	TRBD2	CASSQGAGVGADTQYF	TGCGCCAGCAGCCAAGGGGCGGGAGTGGGCGCAGATACGCAGTATTTT
TRBV11-3	NA	TRBJ2-1	NA	CASSRQAGTTFSYNEQFF	TGTGCCAGCAGCCGTCAAGCCGGGACAACTTTTTCCTACAATGAGCAGTTCTTC